A selection of T cell receptor beta chains follows, all from one sample in a study of shared clonotypes between healthy human individuals. Clones were sequenced by immunoSEQ multiplex PCR, and TCRdb holds only the in-frame ones, with some missing. The sample holds 2 million to 2.5 million clones; just under 95% are singletons and the top ten take 0.3% to 0.4%. What was sequenced was naive CD4+ T cells from PBMCs. The receptors originated from a man between 18 and 35 years old in good health. Some clones in this sample may be carry-over from other donors' samples. The CDR3 runs from the conserved cysteine through the conserved F or W. The D gene is left open where the match is weak. Clone size is given for some rows only: seen once, a few or many times, or a class if the clone is expanded.

J | length | D | size | V | DNA | CDR3
TRBJ2-5 | 15 | TRBD2 | - | TRBV27 | TGTGCCAGCAGTTTTGACGGGAGGGCCGAAGAGACCCAGTACTTC | CASSFDGRAEETQYF
TRBJ2-3 | 16 | TRBD2 | - | TRBV19 | TGTGCCAGTAGTACTCGACGGACTAGCGGGAGGGATACGCAGTATTTT | CASSTRRTSGRDTQYF
TRBJ2-5 | 14 | - | - | TRBV5-6 | TGTGCCAGCAGCCCAGGGGCAGGGGAAGAGACCCAGTACTTC | CASSPGAGEETQYF
TRBJ2-7 | 13 | - | - | TRBV7-2 | TGTGCCAGCAGCTCGTGGGGGGCCTACGAGCAGTACTTC | CASSSWGAYEQYF
TRBJ1-2 | 16 | - | - | TRBV19 | TGTGCCAGTACAATTTCCCCCCCCAACGCTAACTATGGCTACACCTTC | CASTISPPNANYGYTF
TRBJ2-7 | 14 | TRBD2 | - | TRBV18 | TGTGCCAGCTCACCCGGGAGCGGGAGACTCGAGCAGTACTTC | CASSPGSGRLEQYF
TRBJ1-4 | 16 | TRBD1 | - | TRBV5-1 | TGCGCCAGCAGCCTCCAGGTCGGACAGGGAAGAGAAAAACTGTTTTTT | CASSLQVGQGREKLFF
TRBJ1-1 | 14 | - | - | TRBV2 | TGTGCCAGCACCACGGGAGGCGGGAACACTGAAGCTTTCTTT | CASTTGGGNTEAFF
TRBJ1-1 | 13 | TRBD1 | - | TRBV18 | TGTGCCAGCTCAACCGGACAGGGGCGAGAAGCTTTCTTT | CASSTGQGREAFF
TRBJ2-6 | 16 | - | - | TRBV7-2 | TGTGCCAGCAGCTTGGGTAGCAGCTCTGGGGCCAACGTCCTGACTTTC | CASSLGSSSGANVLTF
TRBJ2-1 | 15 | TRBD2 | - | TRBV9 | TGTGCCAGCAGCGAGAGCGGGGACTCCTACAATGAGCAGTTCTTC | CASSESGDSYNEQFF
TRBJ2-7 | 15 | - | once | TRBV11-2 | TGTGCCAGCAGCCGAGGGGGTAGCGGTAGTTACGAGCAGTACTTC | CASSRGGSGSYEQYF
TRBJ1-5 | 16 | TRBD1 | - | TRBV2 | TGTGCCAGCACGGGGACAGGGGGCGCCGTGGGTCAGCCCCAGCATTTT | CASTGTGGAVGQPQHF
TRBJ2-7 | 10 | - | - | TRBV20-1 | TGCAGTGCTTTTGATTACGAGCAGTACTTC | CSAFDYEQYF
TRBJ2-7 | 14 | - | - | TRBV6-5 | TGTGCCAGCAGTGTAAATCGAAGGGCGTACGAGCAGTACTTC | CASSVNRRAYEQYF
TRBJ2-7 | 16 | TRBD2 | once | TRBV10-3 | TGTGCCATCAGCGATGGACTAGCGGGAGGCCCCTACGAGCAGTACTTC | CAISDGLAGGPYEQYF
TRBJ1-2 | 15 | TRBD1 | - | TRBV7-3 | TGTGCCAGCAGCGTGGGGCCGGGACAGTCGTATGGCTACACCTTC | CASSVGPGQSYGYTF
TRBJ2-3 | 15 | TRBD2 | once | TRBV9 | TGTGCCAGCAGCGTTTCCAGCGGGAGCCCAGATACGCAGTATTTT | CASSVSSGSPDTQYF
TRBJ2-3 | 18 | TRBD2 | - | TRBV28 | TGTGCCAGCAGTACACTAGCGGGAAGGGGATCTGGTACAGATACGCAGTATTTT | CASSTLAGRGSGTDTQYF
TRBJ1-2 | 17 | - | - | TRBV28 | TGTGCCAGCACCCTAAGCCCCTTCCGGAGGGATAACTATGGCTACACCTTC | CASTLSPFRRDNYGYTF
TRBJ2-2 | 14 | TRBD1 | - | TRBV28 | TGTGCCAGCAGTCCGGGACAGGGGACCGGGGAGCTGTTTTTT | CASSPGQGTGELFF
TRBJ2-3 | 15 | TRBD2 | - | TRBV29-1 | TGCAGCGTTGAAAGCGGGAGGGGTGGGGCAGATACGCAGTATTTT | CSVESGRGGADTQYF
TRBJ2-7 | 14 | - | - | TRBV11-2 | TGTGCCAGCAGCTCTAGGACACCCACCTACGAGCAGTACTTC | CASSSRTPTYEQYF
TRBJ1-3 | 16 | TRBD1 | - | TRBV5-1 | TGCGCCAGCAGCTTGGCCGGGACAGGGTACGGAAACACCATATATTTT | CASSLAGTGYGNTIYF
TRBJ1-4 | 14 | - | - | TRBV5-6 | TGTGCCAGCAGCTTTGGGGGAGGACGTGAAAAACTGTTTTTT | CASSFGGGREKLFF
TRBJ1-1 | 14 | TRBD1 | - | TRBV2 | TGTGCCAGCAGGGCGGACAGGGGGTACACTGAAGCTTTCTTT | CASRADRGYTEAFF
TRBJ2-2 | 14 | - | - | TRBV5-1 | TGCGCCAGCTACGTCCGGGGCGAGGGCGGGGAGCTGTTTTTT | CASYVRGEGGELFF
TRBJ1-5 | 15 | TRBD1 | few | TRBV25-1 | TGTGCCAGCAGTGAAGAGGGCAGGGGGGACCAGCCCCAGCATTTT | CASSEEGRGDQPQHF
TRBJ1-1 | 15 | - | - | TRBV2 | TGTGCCAGCAGTGACTTGGGGACGCCGAACACTGAAGCTTTCTTT | CASSDLGTPNTEAFF
TRBJ2-7 | 14 | - | - | TRBV28 | TGTGCCAGCAGTCTCAGCGGACTCCTGGGAGGAAGTTACTTC | CASSLSGLLGGSYF
TRBJ1-2 | 9 | - | - | TRBV3-1/TRBV3-2 | TGTGCCAGCAGCCAAGGCTACACCTTC | CASSQGYTF
TRBJ2-7 | 16 | - | - | TRBV5-1 | TGCGCCAGCAGCCCGAATGGAGGGTTCGTCTCCTACGAGCAGTACTTC | CASSPNGGFVSYEQYF
TRBJ1-1 | 14 | - | - | TRBV2 | TGTGCCAGCAGTGAAGTGGGGTGGAGCACTGAAGCTTTCTTT | CASSEVGWSTEAFF
TRBJ2-1 | 15 | - | once | TRBV21-1 | TGTGCCAGCAGCAAGGAGAGCTACTATCACAATGAGCAGTTCTTC | CASSKESYYHNEQFF
TRBJ2-6 | 14 | TRBD1 | - | TRBV5-1 | TGCGCCAGCACAACAGGGGATGGGGCCAACGTCCTGACTTTC | CASTTGDGANVLTF
TRBJ2-5 | 15 | - | - | TRBV11-2 | TGTGCCAGCAGCTTAGATCACTCCGGAGATGAGACCCAGTACTTC | CASSLDHSGDETQYF
TRBJ2-1 | 14 | - | - | TRBV28 | TGTGCCAGCAGCACCCCCGGGACCCCAAATGAGCAGTTCTTC | CASSTPGTPNEQFF
TRBJ1-5 | 13 | - | - | TRBV28 | TGTGCCAGCACACATGGGACCGTACAGCCCCAGCATTTT | CASTHGTVQPQHF
TRBJ1-1 | 16 | TRBD1 | - | TRBV27 | TGTGCCAGCAGTAGATTCCCGGACAGGAGGAACACTGAAGCTTTCTTT | CASSRFPDRRNTEAFF
TRBJ1-3 | 12 | - | - | TRBV29-1 | TGCAGCGCCGAGTTCGGGGGAAACACCATATATTTT | CSAEFGGNTIYF
TRBJ2-1 | 15 | - | - | TRBV7-2 | TGTGCCAGCAGCTTAGGAGGGAGTGGCTACAATGAGCAGTTCTTC | CASSLGGSGYNEQFF